What follows are 2 T cell receptor beta chains derived from one specimen sequenced in a study of T cell responses to AZD1222 COVID-19 vaccine. Sequencing used immunoSEQ multiplex PCR; TCRdb keeps in-frame clones, though not all of them. The data show 120,000 to 150,000 clones, around nine tenths seen once. This sample comprised peripheral blood, obtained on day 0 of MenACWY control vaccination. The source of these receptors is an adult in good health.

This chain links TRBV13 with TRBJ2-7; D is possibly TRBD1 (5 bases). In germline, CDR1 is PRHDT, CDR2 FYEKMQ (reference sequence). The CDR3 sequence is 13 residues long. Trimming took off 0 bases at V and 4 bases at J, with 7 bases between the two ends. CDR3 nucleotides: TGTGCCAGCAGCTTAGGGACAGAGTACGAGCAGTACTTC. Amino acids: CASSLGTEYEQYF.

This chain links TRBV6-6 with TRBJ1-1, with D hard to call. Germline V CDR1 and CDR2: MNHNY, SVGAGI (reference sequence). Trimming took off 0 bases at V and 3 bases at J, with 11 bases between the two ends. The CDR3 consists of 15 residues. CDR3 DNA: TGTGCCAGCAGTTACTCGACGGCATGGGACACTGAAGCTTTCTTT. Encoded protein: CASSYSTAWDTEAFF.